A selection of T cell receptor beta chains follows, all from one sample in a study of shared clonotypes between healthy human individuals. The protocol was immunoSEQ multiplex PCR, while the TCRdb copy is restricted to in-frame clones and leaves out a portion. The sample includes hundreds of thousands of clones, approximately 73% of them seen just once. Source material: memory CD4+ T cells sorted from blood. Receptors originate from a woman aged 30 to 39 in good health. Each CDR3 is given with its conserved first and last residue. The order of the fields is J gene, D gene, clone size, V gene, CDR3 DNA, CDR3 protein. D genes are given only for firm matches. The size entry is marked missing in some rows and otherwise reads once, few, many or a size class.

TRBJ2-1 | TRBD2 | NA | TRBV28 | TGTGCCAGCAGTGGGGGACTAGCGGGATGGGGCAATGAGCAGTTCTTC | CASSGGLAGWGNEQFF
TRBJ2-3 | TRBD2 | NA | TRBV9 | TGTGCCAGTACCAAGAGCGGGATGGTGGATACGCAGTATTTT | CASTKSGMVDTQYF
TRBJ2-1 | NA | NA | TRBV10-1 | TGCGCCAGCAGTCGAGGGGGGGACGGGAGCTTTACTGAGCAGTTCTTC | CASSRGGDGSFTEQFF
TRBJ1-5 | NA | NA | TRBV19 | TGTGCCAGTAGTTGGAAGGGGCGCAAACAGCCCCAGCATTTT | CASSWKGRKQPQHF
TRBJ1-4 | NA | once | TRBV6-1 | TGTGCCAGCAGTGACTCCTTGATAGAAAAACTGTTTTTT | CASSDSLIEKLFF
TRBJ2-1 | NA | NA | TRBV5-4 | TGTGCCAGCAGCTCACGCACAGGGTTAGACAATGAGCAGTTCTTC | CASSSRTGLDNEQFF
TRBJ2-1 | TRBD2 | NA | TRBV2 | TGTGCCAGCCGGCGCGGGACTAGCGGTTACAATGAGCAGTTCTTC | CASRRGTSGYNEQFF
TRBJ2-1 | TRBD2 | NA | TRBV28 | TGTGCCAGCAGTCCCACTAGCGCCCGCTACAATGAGCAGTTCTTC | CASSPTSARYNEQFF
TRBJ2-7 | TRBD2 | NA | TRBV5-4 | TGTGCCAGCAGCGGGGGGGGACTTAACTACGAGCAGTACTTC | CASSGGGLNYEQYF
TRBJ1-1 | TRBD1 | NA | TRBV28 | TGTGCCAGCAGTTCCCCAGGGACAGCGAACACTGAAGCTTTCTTT | CASSSPGTANTEAFF
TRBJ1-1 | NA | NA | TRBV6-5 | TGTGCCACCAGGATTGATCAGAACACTGAAGCTTTCTTT | CATRIDQNTEAFF
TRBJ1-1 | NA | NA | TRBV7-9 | TGTGCCAGCAGCCCACAGTTGGGGGATATTTCTGAAGCTTTCTTT | CASSPQLGDISEAFF
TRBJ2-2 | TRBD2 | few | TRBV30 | TGTGCCTGGGAGCGGGACCACACCGGGGAGCTGTTTTTT | CAWERDHTGELFF
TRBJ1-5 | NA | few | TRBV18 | TGTGCCAGCTCACCTGCAGGGAACAGCAATCAGCCCCAGCATTTT | CASSPAGNSNQPQHF
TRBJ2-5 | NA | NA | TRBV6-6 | TGTGCCAGCAGTTACTCGCCGGTTCAAGAGACCCAGTACTTC | CASSYSPVQETQYF
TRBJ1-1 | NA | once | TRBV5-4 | TGTGCCAGCAGCTTTGGGGGAGAGATGAACACTGAAGCTTTCTTT | CASSFGGEMNTEAFF
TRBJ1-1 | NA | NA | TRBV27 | TGTGCCAGCAGTCGCATCGGGGGAGGTGGTATACTGAACACTGAAGCTTTCTTT | CASSRIGGGGILNTEAFF
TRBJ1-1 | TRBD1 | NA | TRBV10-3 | TGTGCCATCAGTGCAGGGGGCTCTCTCACTGAAGCTTTCTTT | CAISAGGSLTEAFF
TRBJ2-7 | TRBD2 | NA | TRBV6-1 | TGTGCCAGCAGTTCCGGACTAGCGGGGGGTCTATACTTC | CASSSGLAGGLYF
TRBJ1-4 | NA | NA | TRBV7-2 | TGTGCCAGCAGCTTGTCGACAGCAACTAATGAAAAACTGTTTTTT | CASSLSTATNEKLFF
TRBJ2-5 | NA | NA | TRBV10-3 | TGTGCCATCATGGCCCCGGGAACAGAGACCCAGTACTTC | CAIMAPGTETQYF
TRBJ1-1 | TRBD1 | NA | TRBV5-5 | TGTGCCAGCAGCCAACAGGGGGCGATTAGGAACACTGAAGCTTTCTTT | CASSQQGAIRNTEAFF
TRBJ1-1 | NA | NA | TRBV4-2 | TGTGCCAGCAGCCAAGAGGTGACGGGTGGCACTGAAGCTTTCTTT | CASSQEVTGGTEAFF
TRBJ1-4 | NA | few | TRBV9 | TGTGCCAGCAGCGTAGGGGTGACAACTAATGAAAAACTGTTTTTT | CASSVGVTTNEKLFF
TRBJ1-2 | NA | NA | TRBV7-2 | TGTGCCAGCAGCTTAGGCCAGATGTATGGCTACACCTTC | CASSLGQMYGYTF
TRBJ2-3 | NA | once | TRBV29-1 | TGCAGCGTCCGGGGGCGGGAGTACGGCACAGATACGCAGTATTTT | CSVRGREYGTDTQYF
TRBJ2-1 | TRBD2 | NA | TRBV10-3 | TGTGCCATCACTTCTGCGGGAGGGGCGGGCGAGCAGTTCTTC | CAITSAGGAGEQFF
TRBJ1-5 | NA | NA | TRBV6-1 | TGTGCCAGCAGTGAGCACGGAAATCAGCCCCAGCATTTT | CASSEHGNQPQHF
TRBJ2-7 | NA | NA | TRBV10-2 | TGCGCCAGCAGTGATGTGATCTCCTACGAGCAGTACTTC | CASSDVISYEQYF